What follows is one T cell receptor (beta chain) and its context. The antigen is not known. These data are taken from a study of T cell responses to AZD1222 COVID-19 vaccine. Study summary: Second doses were pooled across both intervals (about 4 or about 12 weeks).

After removal of 4 bases from V and 6 bases from J, the junction contained 5 bases not matched to a gene. The CDR3 is made up of 13 amino acids. The protocol was immunoSEQ multiplex PCR, while the TCRdb copy is restricted to in-frame clones and leaves out a portion. Here the sample spans about 97,000 clones, roughly 88% being singletons. Study-level results: A rise in Spike-specific TCR breadth and depth followed two AZD1222 doses.

This TCR was sampled from an adult in good health. The rearrangement joins TRBV12-3 or TRBV12-4 to TRBJ1-2; 7 bases are shared with TRBD1. The starting material was peripheral blood, obtained on day 0 of AZD1222 vaccination. The CDR3 loop reads CASSSTGPNGYTF. The CDR3 DNA reads as TGTGCCAGCAGTTCGACAGGGCCGAATGGCTACACCTTC.